This T cell receptor (beta chain) was obtained from a study of blood T cell repertoires in COVID-19. Overall study: Samples taken during acute and convalescent COVID-19 were collected in the United States, Italy and Spain. Sources were T cells, B-cell-depleted T cells, or PBMCs; the material itself was cDNA or gDNA.

With V trimmed by 3 bases and J by 5 bases, 3 bases remained unmatched. CDR3 size: 13 residues. Germline assignment: CDR1 WNHNN and CDR2 SYGVQD (reference sequence). Per the authors' pipeline: Scientists estimated how many nucleated cells there were by amplifying reference gene primers. Data came from immunoSEQ multiplex PCR; TCRdb stores just in-frame clones and leaves some out. That table supplies the V and J calls and clone size; D and trimming were determined from the DNA. The sample has tens of thousands of clones, about 88% seen once; the top ten hold approximately 26%. The chain has TRBV10-1 and TRBJ2-7, with 8 bases that match TRBD1. The sample comprised peripheral blood. The clonotype comes from a human donor in a cohort sampled during active COVID-19. The CDR3 loop reads CASSESGGDEQYF. In DNA, the CDR3 is TGCGCCAGCAGTGAATCAGGGGGCGACGAGCAGTACTTC.